The 6 T cell receptor beta chains reported below all come from one sample, sequenced in a study of blood T cell repertoires in COVID-19. Sequencing was performed with immunoSEQ multiplex PCR; in TCRdb, only in-frame clones are kept and a portion is missing. The sample has tens of thousands of clones, 88% seen once. The sequenced sample was peripheral blood. These receptors were collected from a human donor in a cohort sampled during active COVID-19.

V gene TRBV7-2 combines with J gene TRBJ2-3, with no clear D. The CDR3 totals 15 residues. CDR1 and CDR2 (germline): SGHTA, FQGNSA. The V end lost 3 bases, the J end lost 1 base, and 11 bases lay between the germline ends. The CDR3 here is CASSFRLDGTDTQYF. The CDR3 coding sequence is TGTGCCAGCAGCTTTAGGCTAGACGGCACAGATACGCAGTATTTT.

Remarks on this clone: Other DNA sequences within the sample encode an identical CDR3. The DNA for the CDR3 is TGTGCCAGCAGTGACTCGAGTCGGGGCACTGAAGCTTTCTTT. It encodes CASSDSSRGTEAFF. The J gene is TRBJ1-1, the V gene TRBV6-4; the D is unclear. Trimming pared 0 bases from V and 4 bases from J, leaving 9 bases between. Germline CDR1 is MRHNA and CDR2 is SNTAGT. CDR3 length: 14 residues.

V usage is TRBV15 and J usage is TRBJ1-3; D is ambiguous. The germline V gene has CDR1 LNHNV and CDR2 YYDKDF (reference sequence). The ends were cut back, 1 base at V and 2 bases at J, with 9 bases in the middle. This CDR3 contains 15 residues. As DNA, the CDR3 is TGTGCCACCAGCAGAGGCCGGGGAGCTGGAAACACCATATATTTT. Translating it yields CATSRGRGAGNTIYF.

This chain uses TRBV3-1 (or the pseudogene TRBV3-2) with TRBJ2-7, with 7 bases aligning to TRBD1. J gave up 5 bases and V 3 bases, and 7 bases lay outside the gene matches. Germline V gene data show CDR1 as LGHDT and CDR2 as YNNKEL (reference sequence). The CDR3 runs 14 residues. CDR3 DNA sequence: TGTGCCAGCAGCCACGTGACAGGGCTCAACGAGCAGTACTTC. Translated, it gives CASSHVTGLNEQYF.

The chain uses TRBV27 and TRBJ2-4; 8 bases match TRBD2. The CDR3 extends over 17 amino acids. Germline assignment: CDR1 MNHEY and CDR2 SMNVEV (reference sequence). The V gene end was trimmed by 8 bases and the J gene end by 2 bases; junction bases not matched to a gene: 14. The CDR3 protein is CASGPRKLAGTKNIQYF. The CDR3 DNA is TGTGCCAGCGGCCCTCGGAAGCTAGCGGGTACCAAAAACATTCAGTACTTC.

This sequence joins TRBV7-6 and TRBJ2-3; TRBD2 might be the D (5 bases). Looked up from germline, CDR1 is SGHVS and CDR2 is FNYEAQ. This CDR3 comprises 13 residues. V lost 0 bases and J 9 bases, leaving 10 bases between the germline ends. CDR3 sequence (DNA): TGTGCCAGCAGCTTAGCGGAGGCTAGCACGCAGTATTTT. Translating gives CASSLAEASTQYF.